A selection of T cell receptor beta chains follows, all from one sample in a study of shared clonotypes between healthy human individuals. Measured with immunoSEQ multiplex PCR; TCRdb has only the in-frame clones, and not every one. The sample yields nearly 1 million clones, around three quarters seen once. The sequencing input was memory CD4+ T cells sorted from blood. The receptors were sampled from a man aged 18 to 29 in good health. Each CDR3 is given with its conserved first and last residue. Each record gives: V gene, D gene, J gene, clone size, CDR3 protein, CDR3 DNA. D genes are given only for firm matches. Not every row has a clone size; where given, it reads once, few, many or a size class.

TRBV7-8	.	TRBJ1-6	few	CASSFNRGVRSPLHF	TGTGCCAGCAGCTTTAACCGCGGCGTTAGGTCACCCCTCCACTTT
TRBV11-2	.	TRBJ1-4	.	CASSFAGGGNEKLFF	TGTGCCAGCAGCTTCGCCGGGGGCGGGAATGAAAAACTGTTTTTT
TRBV5-1	TRBD2	TRBJ2-1	.	CASLGGGKRNEQFF	TGCGCCAGTCTTGGCGGGGGGAAGAGGAATGAGCAGTTCTTC
TRBV2	.	TRBJ1-4	.	CASRPTPLNEKLFF	TGTGCCAGCCGCCCGACCCCCCTTAATGAAAAACTGTTTTTT
TRBV2	TRBD1	TRBJ1-6	.	CASSPGTGSPLHF	TGTGCCAGCAGTCCCGGGACAGGTTCACCCCTCCACTTT
TRBV7-2	TRBD2	TRBJ2-1	.	CASSLVSSGSTNEQFF	TGTGCCAGCAGCTTAGTATCTAGCGGATCCACCAATGAGCAGTTCTTC
TRBV5-1	.	TRBJ2-1	.	CASSPSRQGGNEQFF	TGCGCCAGCAGCCCAAGCCGCCAGGGGGGGAATGAGCAGTTCTTC
TRBV30	.	TRBJ2-1	.	CAWSGGGLYNEQFF	TGTGCCTGGAGTGGCGGGGGCCTCTACAATGAGCAGTTCTTC
TRBV30	.	TRBJ2-7	.	CAWSVKGHEQYF	TGTGCCTGGAGCGTAAAGGGTCACGAGCAGTACTTC
TRBV30	.	TRBJ2-2	.	CAWSPGLGELFF	TGTGCCTGGAGTCCGGGTCTCGGGGAGCTGTTTTTT
TRBV30	.	TRBJ1-1	.	CAWNPGARRTEAFF	TGTGCCTGGAATCCGGGGGCGCGGAGGACTGAAGCTTTCTTT
TRBV28	TRBD1	TRBJ2-5	.	CASSPVGFGNRGRQETQYF	TGTGCCAGCAGTCCAGTCGGGTTTGGGAACAGGGGGCGTCAAGAGACCCAGTACTTC
TRBV7-9	.	TRBJ1-5	.	CASSLGQSSNQPQHF	TGTGCCAGCAGCCTGGGGCAGTCTAGCAATCAGCCCCAGCATTTT
TRBV29-1	TRBD2	TRBJ2-1	.	CSVDFSGRVNEQFF	TGCAGCGTTGACTTTAGCGGGAGGGTGAATGAGCAGTTCTTC
TRBV25-1	.	TRBJ1-6	few	CASSENYNSPLHF	TGTGCCAGCAGTGAGAATTATAATTCACCCCTCCACTTT
TRBV9	TRBD2	TRBJ2-2	.	CASSVVDSGNGGELFF	TGTGCCAGCAGCGTAGTGGATAGCGGGAACGGCGGGGAGCTGTTTTTT
TRBV5-1	.	TRBJ2-7	.	CASSGGTSTSEQYF	TGCGCCAGCAGCGGTGGGACTTCCACATCCGAGCAGTACTTC
TRBV6-1	.	TRBJ2-5	.	CASSDGNQETQYF	TGTGCCAGCAGTGATGGGAACCAAGAGACCCAGTACTTC
TRBV6-5	TRBD2	TRBJ2-7	.	CASSYGVAGAYEQYF	TGTGCCAGCAGTTACGGGGTGGCGGGGGCCTACGAGCAGTACTTC
TRBV5-1	.	TRBJ1-4	few	CASSPGLQATNEKLFF	TGCGCCAGCAGCCCCGGACTCCAAGCAACTAATGAAAAACTGTTTTTT
TRBV6-6	.	TRBJ2-7	.	CASSLDSKWQYF	TGTGCCAGCAGTTTGGACTCCAAATGGCAGTACTTC
TRBV11-2	.	TRBJ1-6	.	CASSLGQRMNSPLHF	TGTGCCAGCAGCTTAGGGCAGAGGATGAATTCACCCCTCCACTTT
TRBV7-2	TRBD1	TRBJ1-2	.	CASSPDRGRGYTF	TGTGCCAGCAGTCCCGACAGGGGGAGAGGCTACACCTTC
TRBV6-5	.	TRBJ2-1	.	CASSFFGSYNEQFF	TGTGCCAGCAGTTTTTTTGGCTCCTACAATGAGCAGTTCTTC
TRBV5-1	.	TRBJ2-6	.	CASSLDRVGANVLTF	TGCGCCAGCAGCTTGGACAGGGTTGGGGCCAACGTCCTGACTTTC
TRBV19	.	TRBJ2-7	.	CASRVGGGGYEQYF	TGTGCCAGTAGGGTCGGCGGGGGCGGCTACGAGCAGTACTTC
TRBV9	TRBD2	TRBJ2-7	many	CASSVGLAGIGYEQYF	TGTGCCAGCAGCGTCGGACTAGCGGGTATCGGCTACGAGCAGTACTTC
TRBV2	.	TRBJ1-2	.	CASSYTGANYGYTF	TGTGCCAGCAGTTACACGGGGGCTAACTATGGCTACACCTTC
TRBV28	.	TRBJ1-6	.	CASSLSRGREAPLHF	TGTGCCAGCAGTCTCTCTCGGGGCAGGGAGGCGCCCCTCCACTTT
TRBV6-1	.	TRBJ1-3	.	CASSDKRNGNTIYF	TGTGCCAGCAGCGATAAAAGGAACGGAAACACCATATATTTT
TRBV18	.	TRBJ1-3	once	CASSPATGYLSGNTIYF	TGTGCCAGCTCACCAGCCACAGGATACCTCTCTGGAAACACCATATATTTT
TRBV2	.	TRBJ1-2	.	CATRPGEIYGYTF	TGTGCCACCCGCCCCGGGGAAATCTATGGCTACACCTTC
TRBV7-7	.	TRBJ2-3	.	CASSLIPRGILCTDTQYF	TGTGCTAGCAGCTTGATCCCCCGGGGGATCTTGTGCACAGATACGCAGTATTTT
TRBV25-1	TRBD2	TRBJ2-7	.	CASRRSGGAGEQYF	TGTGCCAGCAGACGGAGCGGGGGGGCTGGCGAGCAGTACTTC
TRBV7-8	.	TRBJ1-2	few	CASSPDGAYGYTF	TGTGCCAGCAGCCCCGACGGAGCCTATGGCTACACCTTC
TRBV30	.	TRBJ2-5	few	CAWSGVDSQETQYF	TGTGCCTGGAGTGGGGTAGACAGTCAAGAGACCCAGTACTTC
TRBV30	.	TRBJ2-3	.	CAWSSGPTVRADTQYF	TGTGCCTGGAGTAGCGGACCGACGGTGAGGGCAGATACGCAGTATTTT
TRBV10-2	.	TRBJ2-7	.	CASTRGLEQYF	TGCGCCAGCACTAGGGGTCTAGAGCAGTACTTC
TRBV6-6	.	TRBJ1-2	.	CASTDGKYGYTF	TGTGCCAGCACAGATGGCAAGTATGGCTACACCTTC
TRBV27	TRBD1	TRBJ1-5	.	CASSQTGGAQPQHF	TGTGCCAGCAGTCAGACAGGGGGCGCCCAGCCCCAGCATTTT
TRBV5-1	.	TRBJ2-2	.	CASSLSEGVGELFF	TGCGCCAGCAGCTTGAGTGAGGGAGTCGGGGAGCTGTTTTTT
TRBV7-2	TRBD1	TRBJ1-5	.	CASSINGQGRQPQHF	TGTGCCAGCAGCATCAATGGACAGGGACGGCAGCCCCAGCATTTT
TRBV29-1	TRBD2	TRBJ2-4	.	CSVDGGSIQYF	TGCAGCGTTGACGGGGGGAGCATTCAGTACTTC
TRBV28	TRBD1	TRBJ2-5	once	CASSSKGQGRRETQYF	TGTGCCAGCAGTTCAAAGGGACAGGGGAGGCGGGAGACCCAGTACTTC
TRBV2	TRBD1	TRBJ2-4	few	CASNLDRGQNIQYF	TGTGCCAGCAACTTGGACAGGGGGCAAAACATTCAGTACTTC
TRBV18	TRBD1	TRBJ2-7	.	CASSPTGFEQYF	TGTGCCAGCTCACCGACAGGGTTCGAGCAGTACTTC
TRBV7-9	.	TRBJ2-3	.	CASSFLHQRSSTDTQYF	TGTGCCAGCAGCTTCCTCCATCAGCGGAGTAGCACAGATACGCAGTATTTT
TRBV11-2	TRBD1	TRBJ1-6	.	CASSSVTGINSPLHF	TGTGCCAGCAGCTCCGTGACAGGGATTAATTCACCCCTCCACTTT
TRBV10-3	.	TRBJ2-3	.	CAISVGGASTDTQYF	TGTGCCATCAGTGTGGGCGGGGCTAGTACAGATACGCAGTATTTT
TRBV6-6	.	TRBJ2-3	once	CASSKSGEASTQYF	TGTGCCAGCAGCAAATCCGGGGAGGCTAGCACGCAGTATTTT
TRBV7-3	TRBD2	TRBJ2-3	.	CASSGGLAGKTDTQYF	TGTGCCAGCAGCGGTGGACTAGCGGGCAAGACAGATACGCAGTATTTT
TRBV5-4	TRBD1	TRBJ1-4	.	CASSSGDRSNEKLFF	TGTGCCAGCAGCTCCGGGGACAGATCTAATGAAAAACTGTTTTTT
TRBV30	TRBD2	TRBJ2-5	.	CAWSPGTSGRAETQYF	TGTGCCTGGAGCCCCGGGACTAGCGGGAGGGCCGAGACCCAGTACTTC
TRBV10-1	.	TRBJ2-7	.	CASSGSRTNPGEQYF	TGCGCCAGCAGTGGGTCCAGGACTAACCCCGGCGAGCAGTACTTC
TRBV7-9	.	TRBJ1-4	.	CASSLWSSTEWEKLFF	TGTGCCAGCAGCTTATGGTCCTCTACTGAGTGGGAAAAACTGTTTTTT
TRBV7-9	.	TRBJ1-5	.	CASSANNQPQHF	TGTGCCAGCAGCGCGAATAATCAGCCCCAGCATTTT
TRBV7-3	TRBD2	TRBJ2-1	few	CASSEAGLAYNEQFF	TGTGCCAGCAGCGAAGCGGGGCTCGCCTACAATGAGCAGTTCTTC